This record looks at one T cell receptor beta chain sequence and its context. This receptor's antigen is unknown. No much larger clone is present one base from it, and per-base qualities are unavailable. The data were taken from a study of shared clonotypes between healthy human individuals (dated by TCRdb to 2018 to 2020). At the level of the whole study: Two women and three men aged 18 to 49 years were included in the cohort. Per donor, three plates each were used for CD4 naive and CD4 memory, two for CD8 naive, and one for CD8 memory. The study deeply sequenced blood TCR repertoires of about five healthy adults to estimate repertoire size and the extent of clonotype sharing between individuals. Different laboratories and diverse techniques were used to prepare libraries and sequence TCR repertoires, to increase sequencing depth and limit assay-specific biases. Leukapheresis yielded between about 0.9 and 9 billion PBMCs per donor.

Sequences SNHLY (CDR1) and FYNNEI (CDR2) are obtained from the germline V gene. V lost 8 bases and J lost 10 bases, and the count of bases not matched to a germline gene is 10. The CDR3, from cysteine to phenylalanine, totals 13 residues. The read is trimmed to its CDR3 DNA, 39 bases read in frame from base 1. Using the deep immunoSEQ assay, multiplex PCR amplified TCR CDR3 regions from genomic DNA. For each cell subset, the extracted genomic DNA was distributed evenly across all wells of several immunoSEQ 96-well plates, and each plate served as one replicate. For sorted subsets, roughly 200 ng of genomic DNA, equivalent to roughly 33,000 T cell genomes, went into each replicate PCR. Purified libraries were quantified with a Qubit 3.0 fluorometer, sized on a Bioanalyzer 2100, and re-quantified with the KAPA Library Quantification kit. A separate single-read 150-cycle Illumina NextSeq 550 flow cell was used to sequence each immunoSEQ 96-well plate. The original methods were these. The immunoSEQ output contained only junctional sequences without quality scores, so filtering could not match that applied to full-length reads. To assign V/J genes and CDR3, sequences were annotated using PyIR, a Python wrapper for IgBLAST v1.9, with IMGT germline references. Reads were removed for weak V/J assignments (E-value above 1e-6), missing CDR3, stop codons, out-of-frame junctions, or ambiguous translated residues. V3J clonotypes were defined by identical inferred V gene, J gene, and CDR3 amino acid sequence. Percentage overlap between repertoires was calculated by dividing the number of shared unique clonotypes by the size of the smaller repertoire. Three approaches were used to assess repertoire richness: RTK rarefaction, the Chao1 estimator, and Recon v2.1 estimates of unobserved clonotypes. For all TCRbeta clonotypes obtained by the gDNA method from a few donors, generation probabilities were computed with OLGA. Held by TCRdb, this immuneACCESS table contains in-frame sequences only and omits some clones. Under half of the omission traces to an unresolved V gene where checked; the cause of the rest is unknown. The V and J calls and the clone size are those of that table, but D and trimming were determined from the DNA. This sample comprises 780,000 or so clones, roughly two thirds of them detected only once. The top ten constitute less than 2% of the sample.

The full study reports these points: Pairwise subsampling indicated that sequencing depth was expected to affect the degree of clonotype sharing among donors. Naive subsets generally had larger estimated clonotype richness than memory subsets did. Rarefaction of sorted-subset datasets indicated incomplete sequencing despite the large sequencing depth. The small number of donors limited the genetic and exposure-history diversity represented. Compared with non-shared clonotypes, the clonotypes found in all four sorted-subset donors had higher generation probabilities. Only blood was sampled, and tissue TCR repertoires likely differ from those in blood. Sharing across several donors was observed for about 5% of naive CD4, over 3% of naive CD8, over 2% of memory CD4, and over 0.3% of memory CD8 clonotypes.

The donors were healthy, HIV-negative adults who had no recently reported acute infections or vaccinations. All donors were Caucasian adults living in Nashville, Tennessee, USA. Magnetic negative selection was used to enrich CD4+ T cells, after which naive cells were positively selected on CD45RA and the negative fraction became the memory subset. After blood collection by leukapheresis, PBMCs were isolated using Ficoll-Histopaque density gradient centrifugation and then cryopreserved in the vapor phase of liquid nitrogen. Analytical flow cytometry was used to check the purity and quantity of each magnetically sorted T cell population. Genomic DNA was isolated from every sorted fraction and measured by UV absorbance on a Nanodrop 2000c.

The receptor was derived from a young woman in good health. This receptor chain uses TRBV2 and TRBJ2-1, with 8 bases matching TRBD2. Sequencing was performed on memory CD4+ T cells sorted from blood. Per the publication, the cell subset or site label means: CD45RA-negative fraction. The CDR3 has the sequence CASSGTRLREQFF. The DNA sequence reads TGTGCCAGCTCCGGGACTAGGCTACGGGAGCAGTTCTTC. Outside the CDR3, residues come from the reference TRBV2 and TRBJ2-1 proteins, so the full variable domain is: EPEVTQTPSHQVTQMGQEVILRCVPISNHLYFYWYRQILGQKVEFLVSFYNNEISEKSEIFDDQFSVERPDGSNFTLKIRSTKLEDSAMYFCASSGTRLREQFFGPGTRLTVL.